A selection of T cell receptor beta chains follows, all from one sample in a study of T cell changes during pregnancy in multiple sclerosis. The table came from immunoSEQ multiplex PCR; TCRdb's copy has only in-frame clones and leaves some out. In the table there are about 59,000 clones, roughly 93% of which are singletons. The source was CD8+ T cells from peripheral blood mononuclear cells, collected in the third trimester of pregnancy. These receptor sequences come from a female donor with multiple sclerosis, enrolled in a pregnancy study. The CDR3 runs from the conserved cysteine through the conserved F or W. The D gene is left open where the match is weak.

j_call: TRBJ2-1
v_call: TRBV27
d_call: -
cdr3_nt: TGTGCCACCGCCGAGCAAGCCTACAATGAGCAGTTCTTC
cdr3_aa: CATAEQAYNEQFF

j_call: TRBJ1-2
v_call: TRBV2
d_call: -
cdr3_nt: TGTGCCAGCAGTGGAAGAGAGTCCTATGGCTACACCTTC
cdr3_aa: CASSGRESYGYTF

j_call: TRBJ2-3
v_call: TRBV9
d_call: -
cdr3_nt: TGTGCCAGCAACGAACTTTTCACAGATACGCAGTATTTT
cdr3_aa: CASNELFTDTQYF

j_call: TRBJ1-2
v_call: TRBV9
d_call: TRBD1
cdr3_nt: TGTGCCAGCAGCGCGGGGGACAGGGCTTCCTATGGCTACACCTTC
cdr3_aa: CASSAGDRASYGYTF

j_call: TRBJ2-3
v_call: TRBV7-2
d_call: -
cdr3_nt: TGTGCCAGCAGCAGAGCCGACAATTTTTATACGCAGTATTTT
cdr3_aa: CASSRADNFYTQYF

j_call: TRBJ2-7
v_call: TRBV18
d_call: TRBD2
cdr3_nt: TGTGCCAGCTCACCACCGTTAGCGGGGTCCCTCTACGAGCAGTACTTC
cdr3_aa: CASSPPLAGSLYEQYF

j_call: TRBJ2-7
v_call: TRBV5-1
d_call: -
cdr3_nt: TGCGCCAGCAGCTTGGCCGGGGTATACGAGCAGTACTTC
cdr3_aa: CASSLAGVYEQYF

j_call: TRBJ2-7
v_call: TRBV29-1
d_call: TRBD2
cdr3_nt: TGCAGCGTCGTGGGGGGGAAATGGGCCTACGAGCAGTACTTC
cdr3_aa: CSVVGGKWAYEQYF

j_call: TRBJ2-4
v_call: TRBV21-1
d_call: -
cdr3_nt: TGTGCCAGCACCGGAGAGGAGCCACCCCGGAGGGCCAAAAACATTCAGTACTTC
cdr3_aa: CASTGEEPPRRAKNIQYF

j_call: TRBJ1-2
v_call: TRBV19
d_call: -
cdr3_nt: TGTGCCACTCGGGGGGGGGTTGTGAATGGCTACACCTTC
cdr3_aa: CATRGGVVNGYTF

j_call: TRBJ2-7
v_call: TRBV15
d_call: TRBD2
cdr3_nt: TGTGCCACCAGCAGAGATCAGAGCGGGAGCTACGAGCAGTACTTC
cdr3_aa: CATSRDQSGSYEQYF

j_call: TRBJ1-2
v_call: TRBV6-6
d_call: -
cdr3_nt: TGTGCCAGCAGTAATTCACAGGATACCTATGGCTACACCTTC
cdr3_aa: CASSNSQDTYGYTF

j_call: TRBJ2-5
v_call: TRBV18
d_call: -
cdr3_nt: TGTGCCAGCTCATTTGGAGCGGAATACCAAGAGACCCAGTACTTC
cdr3_aa: CASSFGAEYQETQYF

j_call: TRBJ2-7
v_call: TRBV18
d_call: -
cdr3_nt: TGTGCCAGCTCACCCGGGACCTACGAGCAGTACTTC
cdr3_aa: CASSPGTYEQYF

j_call: TRBJ2-1
v_call: TRBV12-5
d_call: TRBD2
cdr3_nt: TGTGCTAGTGGGGCCGGGACTAGCGGCTACAATGAGCAGTTCTTC
cdr3_aa: CASGAGTSGYNEQFF

j_call: TRBJ2-1
v_call: TRBV2
d_call: TRBD2
cdr3_nt: TGTGCCAGCAGGGATAGCGGGCGCTCCTACAATGAGCAGTTCTTC
cdr3_aa: CASRDSGRSYNEQFF

j_call: TRBJ2-7
v_call: TRBV12-2
d_call: -
cdr3_nt: TGTGCAAGTCGCTTAGAACAGTACGAGCAGTACTTC
cdr3_aa: CASRLEQYEQYF

j_call: TRBJ2-7
v_call: TRBV5-1
d_call: -
cdr3_nt: TGCGCCAGCAGCTTGGCCCAGGACAGCTCCTACGAGCAGTACTTC
cdr3_aa: CASSLAQDSSYEQYF

j_call: TRBJ1-1
v_call: TRBV4-1
d_call: -
cdr3_nt: TGCGCCACGCGACATTCAACTGAAGCTTTCTTT
cdr3_aa: CATRHSTEAFF

j_call: TRBJ2-7
v_call: TRBV7-9
d_call: -
cdr3_nt: TGTGCCAGCAGCCCTACAGAAAGCTACGAGCAGTACTTC
cdr3_aa: CASSPTESYEQYF

j_call: TRBJ2-7
v_call: TRBV29-1
d_call: -
cdr3_nt: TGCAGCGTTGAACCTACAGGGTTTACCCCCTACGAGCAGTACTTC
cdr3_aa: CSVEPTGFTPYEQYF

j_call: TRBJ2-7
v_call: TRBV27
d_call: -
cdr3_nt: TGTGCCAGCAGTTTTCTCTCAGGCGGGGCCTACGAGCAGTACTTC
cdr3_aa: CASSFLSGGAYEQYF

j_call: TRBJ2-7
v_call: TRBV4-1
d_call: TRBD2
cdr3_nt: TGCGCCAGCAGCCAAGTCTATAGCGGGACCTACGAGCAGTACTTC
cdr3_aa: CASSQVYSGTYEQYF

j_call: TRBJ2-1
v_call: TRBV7-6
d_call: -
cdr3_nt: TGTGCCAGCAGCTTAGGCAGGGCCGGCAATGAGCAGTTCTTC
cdr3_aa: CASSLGRAGNEQFF

j_call: TRBJ1-5
v_call: TRBV19
d_call: TRBD1
cdr3_nt: TGTGCCAGTACTTACACAGGGGTGGGCAATCAGCCCCAGCATTTT
cdr3_aa: CASTYTGVGNQPQHF

j_call: TRBJ2-1
v_call: TRBV7-2
d_call: -
cdr3_nt: TGTGCCAGCAGCTCATTACAGGGCATCGAGTTCTTC
cdr3_aa: CASSSLQGIEFF

j_call: TRBJ2-7
v_call: TRBV7-2
d_call: TRBD2
cdr3_nt: TGTGCCAGCAGCTTCGGACTAGCCCTACCTCCCTACGAGCAGTACTTC
cdr3_aa: CASSFGLALPPYEQYF